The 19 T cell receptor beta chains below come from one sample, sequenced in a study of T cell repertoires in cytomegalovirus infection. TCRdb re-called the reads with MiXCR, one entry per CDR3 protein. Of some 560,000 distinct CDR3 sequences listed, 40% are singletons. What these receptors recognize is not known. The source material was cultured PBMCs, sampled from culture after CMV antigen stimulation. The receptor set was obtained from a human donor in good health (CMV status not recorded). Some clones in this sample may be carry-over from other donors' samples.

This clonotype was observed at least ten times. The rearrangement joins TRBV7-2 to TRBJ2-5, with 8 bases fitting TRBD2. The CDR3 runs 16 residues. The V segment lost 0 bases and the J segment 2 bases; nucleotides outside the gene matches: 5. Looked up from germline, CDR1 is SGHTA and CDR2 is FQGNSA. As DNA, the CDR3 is TGTGCCAGCAGCTTAGCCCCAGCGGGGGTTCAAGAGACCCAGTACTTC. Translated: CASSLAPAGVQETQYF.

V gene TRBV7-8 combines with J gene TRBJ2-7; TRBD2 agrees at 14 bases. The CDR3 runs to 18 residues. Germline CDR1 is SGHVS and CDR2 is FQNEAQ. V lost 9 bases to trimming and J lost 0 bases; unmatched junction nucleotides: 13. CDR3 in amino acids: CASWPGTSGSKSSYEQYF. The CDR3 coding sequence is TGTGCCAGTTGGCCGGGGACTAGCGGGAGTAAGAGCTCCTACGAGCAGTACTTC.

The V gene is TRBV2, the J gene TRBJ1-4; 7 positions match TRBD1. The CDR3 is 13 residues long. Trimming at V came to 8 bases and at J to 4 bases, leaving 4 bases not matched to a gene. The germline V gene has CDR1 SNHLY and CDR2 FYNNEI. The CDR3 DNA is TGTGCCAGCCAGGGGGAGAATAATGAAAAACTGTTTTTT. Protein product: CASQGENNEKLFF.

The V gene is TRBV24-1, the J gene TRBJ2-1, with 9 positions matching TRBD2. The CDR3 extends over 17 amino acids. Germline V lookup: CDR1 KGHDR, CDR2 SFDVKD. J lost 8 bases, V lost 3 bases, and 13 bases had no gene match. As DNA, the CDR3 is TGTGCCACCAGTGATCCACCGGATCGTAGCGGGGGCTATGAGCAGTTCTTC. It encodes CATSDPPDRSGGYEQFF.

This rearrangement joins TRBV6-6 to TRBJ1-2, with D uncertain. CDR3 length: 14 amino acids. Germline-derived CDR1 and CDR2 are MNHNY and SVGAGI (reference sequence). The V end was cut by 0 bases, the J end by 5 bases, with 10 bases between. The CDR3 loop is CASSYSTTSYGYTF. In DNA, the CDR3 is TGTGCCAGCAGTTACTCGACCACATCATATGGCTACACCTTC.

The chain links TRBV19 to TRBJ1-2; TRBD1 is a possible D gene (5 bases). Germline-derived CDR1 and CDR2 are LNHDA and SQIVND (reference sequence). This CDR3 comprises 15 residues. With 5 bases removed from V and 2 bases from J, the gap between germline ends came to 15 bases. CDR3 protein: CASSGTFKTNYGYTF. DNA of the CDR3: TGTGCCAGTAGTGGGACCTTTAAAACCAACTATGGCTACACCTTC.

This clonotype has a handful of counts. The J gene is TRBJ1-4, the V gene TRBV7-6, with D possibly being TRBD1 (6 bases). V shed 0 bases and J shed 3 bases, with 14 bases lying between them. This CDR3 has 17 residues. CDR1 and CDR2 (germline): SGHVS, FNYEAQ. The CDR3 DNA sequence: TGTGCCAGCAGCTTAGCGTGGAGGGGGTCTGCTAATGAAAAACTGTTTTTT. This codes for CASSLAWRGSANEKLFF.

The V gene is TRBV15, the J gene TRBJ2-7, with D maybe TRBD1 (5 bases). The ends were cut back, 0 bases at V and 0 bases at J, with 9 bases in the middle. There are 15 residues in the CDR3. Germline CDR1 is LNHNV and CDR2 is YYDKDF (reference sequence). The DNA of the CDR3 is TGTGCCACCAGCAGAGATAAAGACAGCTCCTACGAGCAGTACTTC. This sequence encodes CATSRDKDSSYEQYF.

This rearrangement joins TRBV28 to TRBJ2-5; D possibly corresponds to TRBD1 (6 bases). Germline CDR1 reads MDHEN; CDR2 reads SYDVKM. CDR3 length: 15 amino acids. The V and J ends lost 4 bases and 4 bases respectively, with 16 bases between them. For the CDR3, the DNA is TGTGCCAGCAGTTCCTCCTACAGGGACGGAGAGACCCAGTACTTC. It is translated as CASSSSYRDGETQYF.

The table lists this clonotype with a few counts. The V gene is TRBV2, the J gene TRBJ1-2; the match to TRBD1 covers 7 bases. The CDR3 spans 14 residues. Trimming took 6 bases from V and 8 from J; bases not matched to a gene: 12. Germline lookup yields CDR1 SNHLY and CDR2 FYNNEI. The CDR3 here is CASRTGTWMGGYTF. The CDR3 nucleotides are TGTGCCAGCAGGACAGGGACCTGGATGGGAGGCTACACCTTC. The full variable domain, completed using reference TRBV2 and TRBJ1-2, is EPEVTQTPSHQVTQMGQEVILRCVPISNHLYFYWYRQILGQKVEFLVSFYNNEISEKSEIFDDQFSVERPDGSNFTLKIRSTKLEDSAMYFCASRTGTWMGGYTFGSGTRLTVV.

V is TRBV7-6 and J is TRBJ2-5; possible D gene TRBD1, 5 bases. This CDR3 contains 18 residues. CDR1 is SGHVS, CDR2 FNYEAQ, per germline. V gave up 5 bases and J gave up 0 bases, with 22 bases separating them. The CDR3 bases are TGTGCCAGCAGCCCTCGGGTCGAGGACAACTTGTACCAAGAGACCCAGTACTTC. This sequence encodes CASSPRVEDNLYQETQYF. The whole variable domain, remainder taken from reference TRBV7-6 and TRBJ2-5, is GAGVSQSPRYKVTKRGQDVALRCDPISGHVSLYWYRQALGQGPEFLTYFNYEAQQDKSGLPNDRFSAERPEGSISTLTIQRTEQRDSAMYRCASSPRVEDNLYQETQYFGPGTRLLVL.

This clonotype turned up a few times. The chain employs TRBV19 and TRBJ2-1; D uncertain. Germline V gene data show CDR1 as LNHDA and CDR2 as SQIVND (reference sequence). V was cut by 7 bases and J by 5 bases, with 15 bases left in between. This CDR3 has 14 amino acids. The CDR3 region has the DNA TGTGCCAGTAACTTAGATAGGACCGACAATGAGCAGTTCTTC. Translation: CASNLDRTDNEQFF. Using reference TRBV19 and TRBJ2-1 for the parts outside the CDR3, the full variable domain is DGGITQSPKYLFRKEGQNVTLSCEQNLNHDAMYWYRQDPGQGLRLIYYSQIVNDFQKGDIAEGYSVSREKKESFPLTVTSAQKNPTAFYLCASNLDRTDNEQFFGPGTRLTVL.

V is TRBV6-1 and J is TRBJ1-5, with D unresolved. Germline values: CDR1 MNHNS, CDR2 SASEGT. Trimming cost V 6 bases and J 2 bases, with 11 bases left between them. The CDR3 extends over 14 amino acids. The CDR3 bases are TGTGCCAGCAGGCCCACAGCGGGCAATCAGCCCCAGCATTTT. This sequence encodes CASRPTAGNQPQHF.

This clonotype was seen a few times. CDR3 nucleotide sequence: TGCGCCAGCAGCTCAATACCGGGACAGACCTACGAGCAGTACTTC. This encodes CASSSIPGQTYEQYF. The chain combines TRBV5-1 with TRBJ2-7; 7 bases map to TRBD1. The CDR3 contains 15 residues. Losses at the gene ends were 3 bases for V and 2 bases for J; bases not matched to a gene: 8. Germline loops: CDR1 SGHRS, CDR2 YFSETQ.

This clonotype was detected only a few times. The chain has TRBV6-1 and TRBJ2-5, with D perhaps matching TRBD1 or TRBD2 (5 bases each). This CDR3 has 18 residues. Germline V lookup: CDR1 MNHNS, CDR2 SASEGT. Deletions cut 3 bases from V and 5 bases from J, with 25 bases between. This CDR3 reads CASSEGTRGTGRGETQYF. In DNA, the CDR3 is TGTGCCAGCAGTGAGGGTACCCGGGGAACGGGGCGAGGGGAGACCCAGTACTTC.

DNA for the CDR3: TGTGCCAGTAGTATACCGGGTACCCAAAGGAGAGCTTTCTTT. It yields the protein CASSIPGTQRRAFF. This chain links TRBV19 with TRBJ1-1; no clear D gene. Germline V gene data show CDR1 as LNHDA and CDR2 as SQIVND (reference sequence). This CDR3 spans 14 amino acids. Trimming pared 2 bases from V and 10 bases from J, leaving 17 bases between.

The CDR3 DNA sequence: TGTGCCAGCAGAAAGACAGATCGCGAGCAGTACTTC. Amino acids: CASRKTDREQYF. The gene calls are TRBV6-1 and TRBJ2-7, with D possibly being TRBD1 (5 bases). Germline V gene sequence: CDR1 MNHNS, CDR2 SASEGT. CDR3 length equals 12 residues. V lost 6 bases and J 6 bases, leaving 12 bases between the germline ends.

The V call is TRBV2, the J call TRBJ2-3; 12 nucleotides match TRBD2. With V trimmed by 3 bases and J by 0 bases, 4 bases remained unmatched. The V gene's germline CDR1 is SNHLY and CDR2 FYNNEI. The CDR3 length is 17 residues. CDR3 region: CASSETSGGSSTDTQYF. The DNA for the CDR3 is TGTGCCAGCAGTGAGACTAGCGGGGGCTCTAGCACAGATACGCAGTATTTT.

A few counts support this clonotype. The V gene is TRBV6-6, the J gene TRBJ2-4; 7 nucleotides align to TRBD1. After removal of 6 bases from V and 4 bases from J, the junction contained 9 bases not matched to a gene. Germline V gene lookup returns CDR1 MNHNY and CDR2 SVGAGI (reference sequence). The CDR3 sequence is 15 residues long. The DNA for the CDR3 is TGTGCCAGCAGGCCTTGGGGCAGGGGGAAAAACATTCAGTACTTC. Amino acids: CASRPWGRGKNIQYF.